This T cell receptor beta chain is drawn from a study of blood T cell repertoires in COVID-19. Study-wide background: Acute-phase and convalescent COVID-19 samples originated in the United States, Italy and Spain.

Under the authors' procedure: Estimates of nucleated cell counts were drawn from the amplification of reference gene primers. Clones were sequenced by immunoSEQ multiplex PCR, and TCRdb holds only the in-frame ones, with some missing. That table supplies the V and J calls and clone size; D and trimming were determined from the DNA. This table has tens of thousands of clones, about 90% appearing once. Germline V gives CDR1 SQVTM, CDR2 ANQGSEA. The J segment lost 4 bases and the V segment lost 4 bases, leaving 5 bases of the junction unmatched. The CDR3 spans 14 residues. Sequencing input: peripheral blood. The source of this sequence is a man in his 60s with active COVID-19. The rearrangement links TRBV29-1 to TRBJ1-2, with TRBD1 identical over 11 bases. DNA for the CDR3: TGCAGCGTTGGGACAGGGGGCGTTAGCTATGGCTACACCTTC. It is translated as CSVGTGGVSYGYTF.